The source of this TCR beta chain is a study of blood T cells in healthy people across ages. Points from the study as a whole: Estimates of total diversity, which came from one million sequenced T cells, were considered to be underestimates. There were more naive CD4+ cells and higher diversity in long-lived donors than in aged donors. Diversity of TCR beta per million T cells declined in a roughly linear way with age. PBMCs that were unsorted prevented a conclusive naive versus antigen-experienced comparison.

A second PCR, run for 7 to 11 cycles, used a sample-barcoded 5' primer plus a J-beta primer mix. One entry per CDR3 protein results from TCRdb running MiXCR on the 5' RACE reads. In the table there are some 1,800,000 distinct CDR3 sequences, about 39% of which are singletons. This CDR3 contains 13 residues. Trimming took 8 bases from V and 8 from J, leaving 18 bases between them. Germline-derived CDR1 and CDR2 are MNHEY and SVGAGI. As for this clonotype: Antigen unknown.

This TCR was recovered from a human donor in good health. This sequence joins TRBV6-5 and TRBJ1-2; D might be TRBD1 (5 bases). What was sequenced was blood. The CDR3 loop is CASAGRGVEGYTF. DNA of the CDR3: TGTGCCAGCGCAGGTCGGGGGGTGGAGGGCTACACCTTC.